The sequence of this T cell receptor beta chain was determined in a study of CD8+CD57+ T cells in acquired aplastic anemia (dated by TCRdb to about 2018). About the investigation overall: A mean of about 3.2 ug of DNA, ranging from roughly 0.2 to 30 ug, was extracted from sorted CD4+ and CD8+ cells. Healthy donor samples averaged roughly 9.9 million reads for CD4+ and roughly 12 million for CD8+ cells. Results and caveats for the whole study, not just this receptor: Patients and healthy controls showed no significant difference in CD8+ Simpson's diversity (P=0.060). Roughly 30 CD8+ CDR3 sequences were shared between patients and controls but appeared highly expressed in patients and within their immunodominant clones.

From the cysteine up to the phenylalanine, the CDR3 has a length of 14 residues. This entry keeps only the CDR3 DNA: 42 bases, framed from base 1. CDR1 and CDR2 are drawn from the germline V gene: SGHAT, FQNNGV. V and J are truncated by 5 bases and 3 bases respectively, leaving an intervening sequence of 14 bases. TCR beta VDJ combination and CDR3 sequence profiling used genomic DNA as the template. An Illumina HiSeq 2000 was the platform used for TCR repertoire sequencing. On the authors' methods: Repertoire assessment relied on Simpson's diversity index, CDR3 size and DJ length profiles, and TRBV/TRBJ rearrangement plots. The most abundant DNA sequence in the deep sequencing data was defined as the immunodominant clone. CDR3 amino acid sequences were checked for sharing across subjects and were also compared against the VDJdb database and published repertoires. TCRdb ran its own pipeline on the public reads, namely fastp trimming at Q25 and MiXCR clone calling, and kept in-frame beta chains. Each entry is one CDR3 protein sequence, shown with its most common DNA and genes. TCRdb's processing, not the study's, gives the V and J calls here. A total of around 400,000 distinct CDR3 sequences appear in this sample, 55% to 70% of them only once. 3.5% to 4.5% of the sample is held by the ten biggest clonotypes.

Notes on this clonotype: Which antigen it targets is not known. No base qualities exist here, and no much larger clone lies one base off it.

In this study, sorted CD4+ and CD8+ T cells from the blood of healthy subjects and of severe aplastic anemia patients had their TCR repertoires deep-sequenced. Ficoll-Paque density gradient centrifugation was used to isolate peripheral blood mononuclear cells. Before DNA extraction, CD4+ and CD8+ T cells were sorted by FACS or by magnetic beads. The specimen was sorted CD4+, CD8+, or CD8+CD57+ T cells (not recorded which) from PBMCs. The sequence links TRBV11-2 to TRBJ2-7; D gene: possibly TRBD2, on 5 matching bases. This clonotype originated in a human donor in good health, serving as a control. The CDR3 is CASSPPAVVYEQYF. The nucleotides read TGTGCCAGCAGCCCCCCAGCGGTCGTCTACGAGCAGTACTTC.